One and the same sample provided the 32 T cell receptor beta chains below, sequenced in a study of T-cell reconstitution after alpha-beta-depleted transplantation in children (TCRdb year 2016). Receptor libraries were prepared by PCR. The reads were generated on an Illumina HiSeq 2500. TCR library preparation used molecular barcoding, with unique molecular identifiers applied to normalize quantification of the TCRbeta repertoire. TCRdb reworked the public reads: Q25 trimming with fastp, MiXCR clone assembly, productive beta chains retained. Each entry merges the rows of one CDR3 protein and shows their most common DNA and genes. For this sample the table gives 80,000 to 100,000 distinct CDR3 sequences, of which around 22% were detected only once. The top ten constitute roughly a fifth of the sample. What the treatment or condition label conveys for this sample: allogeneic hematopoietic cell transplantation with graft depleted of TCRalphabeta T cells and CD19 B cells.

The source was PBMCs, collected before TCRalphabeta/CD19-depleted stem cell transplant. Every receptor here comes from a boy younger than 10 with acute lymphoblastic leukemia, due to receive a stem cell transplant.

This clonotype was detected many times. V gene TRBV5-1 combines with J gene TRBJ1-3; 8 bases align to TRBD1. The CDR3 is 13 amino acids. V shed 5 bases, J shed 3 bases, and the junction held 1 base outside the gene matches. CDR1 and CDR2 (germline): SGHRS, YFSETQ. The CDR3 here is CASRQGDGNTIYF. The CDR3 DNA follows: TGCGCCAGCAGACAGGGGGATGGAAACACCATATATTTT. Supplemented by reference TRBV5-1 and TRBJ1-3, the full variable domain reads KAGVTQTPRYLIKTRGQQVTLSCSPISGHRSVSWYQQTPGQGLQFLFEYFSETQRNKGNFPGRFSGRQFSNSRSEMNVSTLELGDSALYLCASRQGDGNTIYFGEGSWLTVV.

This clonotype came up many times. This sequence joins TRBV5-6 and TRBJ2-7; D is perhaps TRBD2 (6 bases). The germline CDR1 and CDR2 sequences are SGHDT and YYEEEE. CDR3 size: 12 residues. Trimming shortened V by 1 base and J by 6 bases, and 8 bases separated the two germline ends. CDR3 DNA sequence: TGTGCCAGCAGCTTGACGGGACTCGAGCAGTACTTC. This gives the protein CASSLTGLEQYF.

The chain uses TRBV18 and TRBJ1-1; 9 bases are shared with TRBD1. CDR3 size: 14 residues. Germline V gene lookup returns CDR1 KGHSH and CDR2 LQKENI. V was pared by 2 bases and J by 6 bases, with 4 bases of the junction left unmatched. CDR3 DNA: TGTGCCAGCTCACCAGGGACAGGGCTAGCTGAAGCTTTCTTT. Protein product: CASSPGTGLAEAFF.

This clonotype turned up a few times. The rearrangement joins TRBV20-1 to TRBJ2-1; 9 nucleotides line up with TRBD1. V trimming: 5 bases; J trimming: 6 bases; junction bases outside the gene matches: 5. Looked up from germline, CDR1 is DFQATT and CDR2 is SNEGSKA (reference sequence). The CDR3 consists of 13 residues. CDR3 sequence: CSAEGQGFNEQFF. DNA of the CDR3: TGCAGTGCTGAGGGACAGGGTTTCAATGAGCAGTTCTTC.

The gene calls are TRBV5-1 and TRBJ1-2; D remains unclear. This CDR3 comprises 14 residues. Per the germline V gene, CDR1 is SGHRS and CDR2 is YFSETQ. With 3 bases removed from V and 2 bases from J, the gap between germline ends came to 11 bases. CDR3 in DNA: TGCGCCAGCAGCTCGTCAGCGGGGAACTATGGCTACACCTTC. Translated, it gives CASSSSAGNYGYTF.

This clonotype was seen a handful of times. The chain couples TRBV20-1 to TRBJ2-7; TRBD2 is a possible D gene (7 bases). V dropped 3 bases and J dropped 6 bases, with 9 bases sitting between them. CDR3 length: 11 amino acids. Looked up from germline, CDR1 is DFQATT and CDR2 is SNEGSKA (reference sequence). In DNA, the CDR3 is TGCAGTGCTAGCGCGGGGGCCGAGCAGTACTTC. Translating it yields CSASAGAEQYF.

J is TRBJ2-2 and V is TRBV6-5; no definite D call. With 0 bases removed from V and 7 bases from J, the gap between germline ends came to 6 bases. Per germline, CDR1 MNHEY and CDR2 SVGAGI. This CDR3 contains 13 residues. As DNA, the CDR3 is TGTGCCAGCAGTTACTCGACTGTCGGGGAGCTGTTTTTT. This sequence encodes CASSYSTVGELFF.

As concerns this clonotype: This may arise from a read error, as a much more abundant clone is one base away. The genes are TRBV5-1 and TRBJ2-7; D is undetermined. This CDR3 contains 14 residues. The V end lost 5 bases, the J end lost 1 base, and 13 bases lay between the germline ends. Germline CDR1 SGHRS, CDR2 YFSETQ. CDR3 loop: CASRAQSLSYEQYF. The CDR3 DNA follows: TGCGCCAGCAGAGCACAGTCGCTATCCTACGAGCAGTACTTC.

This clonotype was found a few times. This chain joins TRBV27 and TRBJ1-1; 10 bases are a match to TRBD1. The CDR3 runs to 17 residues. V was clipped by 2 bases and J by 1 base; unmatched bases: 7. Germline CDR1 MNHEY, CDR2 SMNVEV (reference sequence). The CDR3 region has the DNA TGTGCCAGCAGTTTAAGGGGACAGGGGACGAGGAACACTGAAGCTTTCTTT. It is translated as CASSLRGQGTRNTEAFF.

This clonotype was found a few times. The chain combines TRBV7-8 with TRBJ2-7; the match to TRBD1 covers 10 bases. The CDR3 has 15 residues. With V trimmed by 6 bases and J by 1 base, 6 bases remained unmatched. CDR1 is SGHVS, CDR2 FQNEAQ, per germline. Written as DNA, the CDR3 is TGTGCCAGCAGTATCGGACAGGGGGGTTCCTACGAGCAGTACTTC. Amino acids: CASSIGQGGSYEQYF.

The V and J genes are TRBV28 and TRBJ2-7; no reliable D call. The CDR3 runs to 14 residues. Germline V lookup: CDR1 MDHEN, CDR2 SYDVKM. V was cut by 2 bases and J by 5 bases, with 13 bases left in between. The CDR3 DNA is TGTGCCAGCAGTTTAGTTTTTGGTTCCCACGAGCAGTACTTC. Translation: CASSLVFGSHEQYF.

At least ten counts were recorded for this clonotype. The J gene is TRBJ2-7, the V gene TRBV20-1, with 7 bases identical to TRBD1. The CDR3 sequence is 15 residues long. Germline CDR1 and CDR2: DFQATT and SNEGSKA (reference sequence). With V trimmed by 0 bases and J by 5 bases, 10 bases remained unmatched. CDR3 protein: CSARDPQGFRDEQYF. DNA of the CDR3: TGCAGTGCTAGAGACCCACAGGGGTTTAGGGACGAGCAGTACTTC.

The chain couples TRBV2 to TRBJ1-1; 8 bases agree with TRBD1. CDR3 length: 16 amino acids. The ends lost 4 bases at V and 5 bases at J; junction bases unmatched: 12. The germline gives CDR1 SNHLY, CDR2 FYNNEI. The DNA for the CDR3 is TGTGCCAGCAGTGCCTTAGGACAGGGTAGAGTTACTGAAGCTTTCTTT. Its protein product is CASSALGQGRVTEAFF.

Turning to this clonotype: The conserved phenylalanine or tryptophan normally closing the CDR3 is absent here, so this likely arose from a read error. Because the CDR3's place on the DNA is in doubt, the DNA is left out and the CDR3 is given as listed by TCRdb. This chain joins TRBV5-6 and TRBJ2-7; the table names TRBD2, a call not compared with the DNA. The CDR3 is 17 residues long, counting both termini. Germline V lookup: CDR1 SGHDT, CDR2 YYEEEE. The CDR3 here is CASSLTRTSGSSVEPRI.

The chain uses TRBV3-1 and TRBJ1-1, with 8 bases identical to TRBD1. The V gene end was trimmed by 4 bases and the J gene end by 11 bases; junction bases not matched to a gene: 6. CDR3 length: 12 amino acids. Germline CDR1 reads LGHDT; CDR2 reads YNNKEL (reference sequence). CDR3 in amino acids: CASSPLQGEAFF. CDR3 bases: TGTGCCAGCAGCCCCCTACAGGGGGAGGCTTTCTTT. Looking up the rest from reference TRBV3-1 and TRBJ1-1 gives the full variable domain: DTAVSQTPKYLVTQMGNDKSIKCEQNLGHDTMYWYKQDSKKFLKIMFSYNNKELIINETVPNRFSPKSPDKAHLNLHINSLELGDSAVYFCASSPLQGEAFFGQGTRLTVV.

This sequence joins TRBV5-1 and TRBJ1-1; unclear D gene. The germline V gene encodes CDR1 SGHRS and CDR2 YFSETQ. Between the trimmed V and J ends, which lost 4 bases and 1 base, there was a span of 14 bases. The CDR3 totals 15 residues. CDR3 bases: TGCGCCAGCAGCCCAACCCTCCAACCGAACACTGAAGCTTTCTTT. Its protein is CASSPTLQPNTEAFF.

This clonotype was seen repeatedly, ten times or more. The J gene is TRBJ2-1, the V gene TRBV27; D gene ambiguous. This CDR3 is built from 14 residues. Trimming removed 5 bases at V and 2 bases at J, with 10 bases between. Germline CDR1 MNHEY, CDR2 SMNVEV (reference sequence). The CDR3 region is CASSPWLPYNEQFF. The CDR3, as DNA: TGTGCCAGCAGTCCCTGGCTGCCCTACAATGAGCAGTTCTTC.

CDR3 region: CASSPSPAGQETQYF. Here the CDR3 DNA reads TGCGCCAGCAGCCCTTCCCCAGCGGGGCAAGAGACCCAGTACTTC. This chain joins TRBV4-1 and TRBJ2-5, with 7 bases fitting TRBD2. Germline trimming cut 4 bases from V and 2 bases from J; bases unmatched to any gene: 7. Germline CDR1 is MGHRA and CDR2 is YSYEKL. CDR3 length equals 15 residues.

In this sample, this clonotype turned up a few times. The CDR3 is CASARQGTYEQYF. The CDR3 DNA reads TGTGCCAGTGCCCGACAGGGTACCTACGAGCAGTACTTC. The chain links TRBV5-6 to TRBJ2-7, with 7 bases that match TRBD1. CDR1 is SGHDT and CDR2 is YYEEEE in the germline V gene. The CDR3 sequence is 13 residues long. J gave up 2 bases and V 8 bases, and 7 bases lay outside the gene matches. The full variable domain, with the rest looked up from reference TRBV5-6 and TRBJ2-7, is DAGVTQSPTHLIKTRGQQVTLRCSPKSGHDTVSWYQQALGQGPQFIFQYYEEEERQRGNFPDRFSGHQFPNYSSELNVNALLLGDSALYLCASARQGTYEQYFGPGTRLTVT.

The chain is built from TRBV9 and TRBJ2-2; D possibly corresponds to TRBD1 (6 bases). There are 17 residues in the CDR3. CDR1 SGDLS and CDR2 YYNGEE come from the germline V gene. The ends were cut back, 0 bases at V and 2 bases at J, with 14 bases in the middle. CDR3 in amino acids: CASSVVSQGPNTGELFF. As DNA, the CDR3 is TGTGCCAGCAGCGTAGTTTCTCAGGGGCCTAACACCGGGGAGCTGTTTTTT.

V and J are TRBV5-1 and TRBJ2-5; D remains unclear. Germline loops: CDR1 SGHRS, CDR2 YFSETQ. CDR3 length equals 14 residues. Trimming left V 5 bases short and J 0 bases short, with 11 bases between. CDR3 amino acids: CASSRQVNQETQYF. The CDR3 region has the DNA TGCGCCAGCAGTCGGCAGGTAAACCAAGAGACCCAGTACTTC.

This clonotype was counted between two and nine times. V is TRBV11-2 and J is TRBJ2-1; TRBD1 agrees at 7 bases. V gave up 2 bases and J gave up 1 base; unmatched junction bases: 2. Germline CDR1 and CDR2: SGHAT and FQNNGV. This CDR3 contains 15 residues. CDR3 DNA: TGTGCCAGCAGCTTACCAGGGGGATCCTACAATGAGCAGTTCTTC. This encodes CASSLPGGSYNEQFF.

The rearrangement uses TRBV6-2 or TRBV6-3 and TRBJ1-1; D not certain. Per germline, CDR1 MNHEY and CDR2 SVGEGT. V lost 2 bases to trimming and J lost 6 bases, with 16 bases between them. The CDR3 runs 15 residues. CDR3 region: CASSYRSRGTAEAFF. The DNA of the CDR3 is TGTGCCAGCAGTTACAGGTCGCGGGGAACGGCTGAAGCTTTCTTT.

This chain joins TRBV4-3 and TRBJ2-1, with D perhaps TRBD1 or TRBD2 (5 bases each). With 0 bases removed from V and 10 bases from J, the gap between germline ends came to 10 bases. The CDR3 has 13 residues. Germline loops: CDR1 LGHNA, CDR2 YSLEER. The CDR3 DNA reads as TGCGCCAGCAGCCAAGATAGGGGCGGGGAGCAGTTCTTC. Its protein is CASSQDRGGEQFF.

The chain couples TRBV4-2 to TRBJ2-5; D gene unclear. V lost 3 bases and J lost 4, with 12 bases in between. This CDR3 contains 14 residues. CDR1 and CDR2 (germline): LGHNA, YNFKEQ. The DNA of the CDR3 is TGTGCCAGCAGCCACCAAGGTCTTGGAGAGACCCAGTACTTC. Protein: CASSHQGLGETQYF.

This chain uses TRBV9 with TRBJ1-2; the match to TRBD1 covers 8 bases. The trim removed 3 bases at V and 3 bases at J, leaving 4 bases unmatched. This CDR3 is built from 14 residues. From germline, CDR1 is SGDLS and CDR2 YYNGEE. The CDR3 bases are TGTGCCAGCAGCGCCAGGGGGCGGGACTATGGCTACACCTTC. This encodes CASSARGRDYGYTF. Variable domain in full (rest from reference TRBV9 and TRBJ1-2): DSGVTQTPKHLITATGQRVTLRCSPRSGDLSVYWYQQSLDQGLQFLIQYYNGEERAKGNILERFSAQQFPDLHSELNLSSLELGDSALYFCASSARGRDYGYTFGSGTRLTVV.

There are many counts of this clonotype. This chain uses TRBV7-8 with TRBJ1-1; possible D gene TRBD1, 6 bases. V was clipped by 1 base and J by 0 bases, with 12 bases between them. Germline V gene sequence: CDR1 SGHVS, CDR2 FQNEAQ. The CDR3 runs 16 residues. In DNA form, the CDR3 reads TGTGCCAGCAGCTTAGGCGACCCAGGGGTGAACACTGAAGCTTTCTTT. This codes for CASSLGDPGVNTEAFF.

A few counts support this clonotype. V gene TRBV18 combines with J gene TRBJ2-1; D is possibly TRBD2 (6 bases). V was pared by 0 bases and J by 2 bases, with 14 bases between. CDR3 size: 17 residues. Per germline, CDR1 KGHSH and CDR2 LQKENI. The CDR3 DNA is TGTGCCAGCTCACCACCAGGTAGCGGCGGAACCTACAATGAGCAGTTCTTC. Its translation is CASSPPGSGGTYNEQFF.

This clonotype was counted a few times. The rearrangement links TRBV20-1 to TRBJ2-1; D remains unclear. V lost 3 bases, J lost 6 bases, and 15 bases lay in between. This CDR3 is 14 amino acids long. Germline CDR1 reads DFQATT; CDR2 reads SNEGSKA (reference sequence). The CDR3 is CSARHLFVRNEQFF. The CDR3 nucleotides are TGCAGTGCTAGGCACCTATTCGTCCGCAATGAGCAGTTCTTC.

The chain uses TRBV12-3 or TRBV12-4 and TRBJ2-3, with D maybe TRBD2 (6 bases). Trimming stripped 7 bases from V and 3 bases from J, with 17 bases between. CDR3 length: 15 amino acids. The CDR3 region has the DNA TGTGCCAGCACGGCGAGGGCGGGGCAGACAGATACGCAGTATTTT. It is translated as CASTARAGQTDTQYF.

The table lists this clonotype with a few counts. The chain uses TRBV4-3 and TRBJ1-5; a possible D gene is TRBD1 (6 bases). V dropped 0 bases and J dropped 8 bases, with 14 bases sitting between them. Germline V gene sequence: CDR1 LGHNA, CDR2 YSLEER. The CDR3 totals 15 residues. The CDR3 region is CASSQDIGDKKPQHF. Here the CDR3 DNA reads TGCGCCAGCAGCCAAGATATCGGGGACAAGAAGCCCCAGCATTTT.

The chain combines TRBV11-2 with TRBJ2-7; possibly TRBD1 for D (6 bases). The CDR3 has 14 amino acids. The germline V and J ends were trimmed by 2 bases and 3 bases, with 11 bases remaining between them. Looked up from germline, CDR1 is SGHAT and CDR2 is FQNNGV. CDR3 bases: TGTGCCAGCAGCTTATACAGGGAACACTACGAGCAGTACTTC. As protein: CASSLYREHYEQYF.